The 30 T cell receptor beta chains below were found in one sample sequenced in a study of T-cell reconstitution after alpha-beta-depleted transplantation in children. During its preparation, the TCRbeta library received unique molecular identifiers. MiXCR, run by TCRdb on the PCR reads, gives a single entry per CDR3 protein. This sample has 350,000 to 500,000 distinct CDR3 sequences, with 43% found just once. The sequenced sample was PBMCs, obtained before TCRalphabeta/CD19-depleted stem cell transplant. The source of these receptors is a girl aged 2-10 years with aplastic anemia, due to receive a stem cell transplant.

This chain links TRBV29-1 with TRBJ1-2, with D possibly matching TRBD1 (6 bases). CDR3 length equals 16 residues. The germline V gene has CDR1 SQVTM and CDR2 ANQGSEA. Trimming cost V 4 bases and J 6 bases, with 24 bases left between them. The CDR3 DNA reads as TGCAGCGTTGCACAGGGCCTCGGACCGGTTGTAAATGGCTACACCTTC. It encodes CSVAQGLGPVVNGYTF.

V usage is TRBV28 and J usage is TRBJ2-3; D is possibly TRBD2 (6 bases). CDR1 is MDHEN and CDR2 is SYDVKM in the germline V gene. The V end was cut by 6 bases, the J end by 2 bases, with 15 bases between. This CDR3 has 15 residues. The chain's CDR3 is CASSPTGLPTDTQYF. For the CDR3, the DNA is TGTGCCAGCAGCCCCACGGGACTCCCCACAGATACGCAGTATTTT.

This clonotype was detected only a few times. The chain has TRBV20-1 and TRBJ2-5; D may be TRBD1 or TRBD2 (5 bases each). V dropped 3 bases and J dropped 0 bases, with 11 bases sitting between them. This CDR3 has 14 residues. Per the germline V gene, CDR1 is DFQATT and CDR2 is SNEGSKA (reference sequence). CDR3 DNA sequence: TGCAGTGCTAGTCCGTCGGGACACCAAGAGACCCAGTACTTC. Translating gives CSASPSGHQETQYF.

This clonotype was counted a single time. The V and J genes are TRBV4-1 and TRBJ2-5, with D tentatively TRBD1 (5 bases). The germline CDR1 and CDR2 sequences are MGHRA and YSYEKL. Trimming took off 0 bases at V and 4 bases at J, with 12 bases between the two ends. The CDR3 has 15 amino acids. DNA of the CDR3: TGCGCCAGCAGCCAAGAAAAGGGGTTTTCAGAGACCCAGTACTTC. It specifies CASSQEKGFSETQYF.

This clonotype appeared a single time. The CDR3 coding sequence is TGCGCCAGCAGCTTGGATCCGGGACGGGCTAACACTGAAGCTTTCTTT. Translating gives CASSLDPGRANTEAFF. The chain recombines TRBV5-1 with TRBJ1-1, with D possibly matching TRBD1 (5 bases). This CDR3 has 16 amino acids. Trimming removed 0 bases at V and 2 bases at J, with 14 bases between. CDR1 is SGHRS and CDR2 is YFSETQ in the germline V gene.

This clonotype came up a few times. The chain uses TRBV4-1 and TRBJ1-3; D gene unclear. The CDR3 contains 15 residues. V lost 3 bases to trimming and J lost 0 bases, with 9 bases between them. Looked up from germline, CDR1 is MGHRA and CDR2 is YSYEKL. CDR3 nucleotides: TGCGCCAGCAGCCAGGTGCTCAGCTCTGGAAACACCATATATTTT. It is translated as CASSQVLSSGNTIYF.

The chain uses TRBV7-6 and TRBJ2-1; weak D call: TRBD2 (6 bases). In germline, CDR1 is SGHVS, CDR2 FNYEAQ. CDR3 size: 15 residues. V was trimmed by 3 bases and J by 8 bases, leaving 17 bases between them. The CDR3 DNA is TGTGCCAGCAGCTTGGTTGGCGGGAAAAGGGATGAGCAGTTCTTC. This translates into CASSLVGGKRDEQFF.

Many counts were recorded for this clonotype. The chain uses TRBV5-1 and TRBJ2-7; tentative D call: TRBD2 (7 bases). The V end lost 4 bases, the J end lost 7 bases, and 18 bases lay between the germline ends. From germline, CDR1 is SGHRS and CDR2 YFSETQ. The CDR3 extends over 14 amino acids. The CDR3 DNA is TGCGCCAGCAGCCTGGGAGGGGGAGCACGAGAGCAGTACTTC. It translates to CASSLGGGAREQYF.

This clonotype was observed many times. This chain joins TRBV4-3 and TRBJ1-5; D is ambiguous. The V end lost 4 bases, the J end lost 4 bases, and 14 bases lay between the germline ends. This CDR3 contains 15 residues. In germline, CDR1 is LGHNA, CDR2 YSLEER. CDR3 loop: CASSRSAGSNQPQHF. CDR3 in DNA: TGCGCCAGCAGCCGCAGTGCCGGGTCAAATCAGCCCCAGCATTTT.

V gene TRBV7-2 combines with J gene TRBJ1-2; 10 bases agree with TRBD1. The CDR3 extends over 14 amino acids. The J segment lost 8 bases and the V segment lost 1 base, leaving 4 bases of the junction unmatched. In germline, CDR1 is SGHTA, CDR2 FQGNSA. The DNA for the CDR3 is TGTGCCAGCAGCTTAGGACAGGGGGCGGGAGGCTACACCTTC. Protein product: CASSLGQGAGGYTF.

This sequence joins TRBV7-6 and TRBJ2-7; the match to TRBD2 covers 10 bases. The J segment lost 7 bases and the V segment lost 2 bases, leaving 14 bases of the junction unmatched. This CDR3 comprises 17 residues. Germline V CDR1 and CDR2: SGHVS, FNYEAQ. The CDR3 loop is CASSLFGGRLAGEEQYF. The DNA of the CDR3 is TGTGCCAGCAGCTTATTCGGTGGGAGGCTAGCGGGAGAGGAGCAGTACTTC.

In this sample, this clonotype turned up a few times. This chain's CDR3 is CSVRVPRDQGTDTQYF. CDR3 bases: TGCAGTGTAAGAGTCCCCCGGGACCAAGGGACAGATACGCAGTATTTT. The J gene is TRBJ2-3, the V gene TRBV20-1; the D call may be TRBD1 or TRBD2 (5 bases each). The CDR3 sequence is 16 residues long. Per the germline V gene, CDR1 is DFQATT and CDR2 is SNEGSKA (reference sequence). V gave up 7 bases and J gave up 3 bases, with 23 bases separating them.

In its sample, this clonotype was seen once. The chain has TRBV29-1 and TRBJ2-7; D gene ambiguous. Germline CDR1 SQVTM, CDR2 ANQGSEA. V lost 6 bases and J lost 0, with 15 bases in between. This CDR3 contains 14 residues. The CDR3 loop is CSVFVPQSSYEQYF. The CDR3 DNA reads TGCAGCGTCTTCGTCCCCCAGAGCTCCTACGAGCAGTACTTC.

This clonotype occurred a few times. The chain links TRBV6-5 to TRBJ1-1; D call uncertain. This CDR3 is built from 14 residues. From germline, CDR1 is MNHEY and CDR2 SVGAGI. The ends were cut back, 2 bases at V and 4 bases at J, with 11 bases in the middle. CDR3 sequence: CASSYGGWGTEAFF. CDR3 nucleotide sequence: TGTGCCAGCAGTTACGGCGGATGGGGCACTGAAGCTTTCTTT.

This clonotype has at least ten counts. The chain couples TRBV20-1 to TRBJ2-5; 11 positions match TRBD1. CDR1 and CDR2 (germline): DFQATT, SNEGSKA (reference sequence). The CDR3 loop spans 17 amino acids. V lost 5 bases and J lost 5; bases outside the gene matches: 16. CDR3 bases: TGCAGTGCTCCCTATACGGTTGTGGACAGGGGGCAGGAGACCCAGTACTTC. It is translated as CSAPYTVVDRGQETQYF.

This clonotype has more than one count but fewer than ten. The CDR3: CSVEDRGQVTDTQYF. As DNA, the CDR3 is TGCAGCGTTGAGGACAGGGGGCAGGTCACAGATACGCAGTATTTT. The J gene is TRBJ2-3, the V gene TRBV29-1, with 11 bases that match TRBD1. Losses at the gene ends were 3 bases for V and 2 bases for J; bases not matched to a gene: 4. The CDR3 has 15 amino acids. Germline lookup yields CDR1 SQVTM and CDR2 ANQGSEA.

The V and J genes are TRBV6-5 and TRBJ2-7, with 8 bases identical to TRBD1. In germline, CDR1 is MNHEY, CDR2 SVGAGI. The CDR3 has 15 residues. V gave up 4 bases and J gave up 3 bases; unmatched junction bases: 8. The CDR3 DNA follows: TGTGCCAGCAGTTTGCAACAGGGGGTCAGCTACGAGCAGTACTTC. Translated: CASSLQQGVSYEQYF.

This clonotype was observed a handful of times. The chain combines TRBV6-5 with TRBJ2-1; 13 bases are a match to TRBD2. The J segment lost 5 bases and the V segment lost 4 bases, leaving 2 bases of the junction unmatched. Germline CDR1 MNHEY, CDR2 SVGAGI. The CDR3 has 15 amino acids. CDR3 region: CASSWGLAGNNEQFF. The CDR3 bases are TGTGCCAGCAGTTGGGGACTAGCGGGAAACAATGAGCAGTTCTTC.

This clonotype was seen many times. The CDR3 protein is CASSLTGDEQYF. The CDR3 DNA follows: TGTGCCAGCAGCCTAACAGGGGACGAGCAGTACTTC. V gene TRBV7-9 combines with J gene TRBJ2-7, with 7 bases aligning to TRBD1. With V trimmed by 5 bases and J by 5 bases, 3 bases remained unmatched. The CDR3 has 12 amino acids. Germline V gives CDR1 SEHNR, CDR2 FQNEAQ (reference sequence).

This clonotype was seen more than once but under ten times. The chain is built from TRBV5-4 and TRBJ2-5, with D uncertain. Germline loops: CDR1 SGHNT, CDR2 YYREEE (reference sequence). V was trimmed by 0 bases and J by 2 bases, leaving 11 bases between them. CDR3 size: 15 residues. CDR3 region: CASSLERGLQETQYF. DNA for the CDR3: TGTGCCAGCAGCTTGGAACGTGGGCTTCAAGAGACCCAGTACTTC.

The V and J genes are TRBV19 and TRBJ2-1; 11 bases agree with TRBD2. Trimming at V came to 7 bases and at J to 8 bases, leaving 10 bases not matched to a gene. There are 15 residues in the CDR3. Germline V CDR1 and CDR2: LNHDA, SQIVND (reference sequence). The chain's CDR3 is CASTVTSGSAYEQFF. In DNA, the CDR3 is TGTGCCAGTACAGTAACTAGCGGGAGCGCCTATGAGCAGTTCTTC.

This clonotype came up many times. The J gene is TRBJ2-3, the V gene TRBV6-2 or TRBV6-3, with TRBD2 matching over 7 bases. Germline V lookup: CDR1 MNHEY, CDR2 SVGEGT. Losses at the gene ends were 1 base for V and 0 bases for J; bases not matched to a gene: 19. The CDR3 is 21 amino acids. CDR3 amino acids: CASSYFSPGGPILYSTDTQYF. DNA for the CDR3: TGTGCCAGCAGTTACTTCTCGCCGGGAGGTCCTATTCTGTATAGCACAGATACGCAGTATTTT.

This chain joins TRBV7-9 and TRBJ1-6; possibly TRBD1 for D (5 bases). Trimming shortened V by 4 bases and J by 13 bases, and 20 bases separated the two germline ends. CDR1 and CDR2 from the germline V gene are SEHNR and FQNEAQ (reference sequence). The CDR3 runs to 15 residues. The CDR3 DNA follows: TGTGCCAGCAGCTCCGCGGGGCACACGGTCCGCCCCCTCCACTTT. It codes for CASSSAGHTVRPLHF.

Many counts were recorded for this clonotype. The chain joins TRBV29-1 to TRBJ2-1; TRBD2 matches 10 bases. The length of the CDR3 is 13 residues. J gave up 10 bases and V 6 bases, and 9 bases lay outside the gene matches. The germline CDR1 and CDR2 sequences are SQVTM and ANQGSEA. The CDR3 nucleotides read TGCAGCGTGCACAGACTAGCGGGTGGGGAGCAGTTCTTC. Its translation is CSVHRLAGGEQFF.

J is TRBJ2-5 and V is TRBV18; possibly TRBD2 for D (5 bases). The V gene's germline CDR1 is KGHSH and CDR2 LQKENI. Trimming pared 5 bases from V and 7 bases from J, leaving 14 bases between. This CDR3 contains 13 residues. The CDR3 bases are TGTGCCAGCTCAACCCGGGATGGGCCGACCCAGTACTTC. Amino acids: CASSTRDGPTQYF.

This clonotype is medium-sized. The chain joins TRBV20-1 to TRBJ1-1; the D gene is possibly TRBD1 (5 bases). The germline V and J ends were trimmed by 4 bases and 8 bases, with 11 bases remaining between them. Germline loops: CDR1 DFQATT, CDR2 SNEGSKA (reference sequence). The CDR3 sequence is 11 residues long. This chain's CDR3 is CSATRGDEAFF. The CDR3 nucleotides read TGCAGTGCTACCAGAGGGGACGAAGCTTTCTTT.

The table lists this clonotype with many counts. The rearrangement links TRBV4-3 to TRBJ2-1, with unresolved D. Per the germline V gene, CDR1 is LGHNA and CDR2 is YSLEER. The germline V and J ends were trimmed by 1 base and 4 bases, with 8 bases remaining between them. There are 14 residues in the CDR3. In nucleotides, the CDR3 is TGCGCCAGCAGCCAAGTGGGTCAGTACAATGAGCAGTTCTTC. The encoded protein is CASSQVGQYNEQFF.

The rearrangement links TRBV13 to TRBJ2-3; TRBD2 matches at 8 bases. Germline CDR1 PRHDT, CDR2 FYEKMQ (reference sequence). The CDR3 spans 15 residues. V lost 1 base to trimming and J lost 2 bases; unmatched junction nucleotides: 2. CDR3 residues: CASSLEAGDTDTQYF. The CDR3 DNA is TGTGCCAGCAGCTTAGAAGCGGGAGACACAGATACGCAGTATTTT.

The rearrangement uses TRBV6-1 and TRBJ2-7; TRBD1 might be the D (6 bases). Germline V gives CDR1 MNHNS, CDR2 SASEGT. CDR3 length: 15 residues. With 0 bases removed from V and 4 bases from J, the gap between germline ends came to 13 bases. In DNA, the CDR3 is TGTGCCAGCAGTGAAGCACCAGGGGCGCAATACGAGCAGTACTTC. It codes for CASSEAPGAQYEQYF.

The V call is TRBV7-3, the J call TRBJ2-7, with 7 bases identical to TRBD1. Germline CDR1 and CDR2: SGHTA and FQGTGA. CDR3 length: 13 amino acids. The J segment lost 5 bases and the V segment lost 8 bases, leaving 9 bases of the junction unmatched. The CDR3 nucleotides read TGTGCCAGCGCCAGGGGGTCTCTCCACGAGCAGTACTTC. It specifies CASARGSLHEQYF.